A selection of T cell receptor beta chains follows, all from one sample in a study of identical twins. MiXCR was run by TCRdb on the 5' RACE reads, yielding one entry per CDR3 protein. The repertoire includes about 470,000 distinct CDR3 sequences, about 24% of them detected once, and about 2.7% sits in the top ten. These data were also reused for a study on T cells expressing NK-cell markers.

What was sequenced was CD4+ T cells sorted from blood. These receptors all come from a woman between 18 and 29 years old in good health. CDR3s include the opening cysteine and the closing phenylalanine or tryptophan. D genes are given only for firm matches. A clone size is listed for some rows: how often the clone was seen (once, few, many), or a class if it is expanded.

CDR3aa: CASSSAPGTSNNEQFF; CDR3nt: TGCGCCAGCAGCTCAGCCCCCGGGACTAGCAACAATGAGCAGTTCTTC; j_gene: TRBJ2-1; abundance: -; d_gene: TRBD2; v_gene: TRBV5-1
CDR3aa: CASSSVGVGTDTQYF; CDR3nt: TGTGCCAGCAGCTCAGTGGGGGTCGGCACAGATACGCAGTATTTT; j_gene: TRBJ2-3; abundance: few; d_gene: -; v_gene: TRBV11-3
CDR3aa: CASSFPTGSETGELFF; CDR3nt: TGTGCCAGCAGCTTTCCGACAGGGTCAGAAACCGGGGAGCTGTTTTTT; j_gene: TRBJ2-2; abundance: -; d_gene: TRBD1; v_gene: TRBV5-4
CDR3aa: CASSFSPYTDTQYF; CDR3nt: TGTGCCAGCAGCTTTAGTCCGTACACAGATACGCAGTATTTT; j_gene: TRBJ2-3; abundance: few; d_gene: -; v_gene: TRBV7-9
CDR3aa: CASSRDGGMYNEQFF; CDR3nt: TGTGCCAGCAGCCGAGACGGGGGAATGTACAATGAGCAGTTCTTC; j_gene: TRBJ2-1; abundance: -; d_gene: -; v_gene: TRBV9
CDR3aa: CASSLGTGDSDTEAFF; CDR3nt: TGCGCCAGCAGCTTAGGGACAGGGGATTCGGACACTGAAGCTTTCTTT; j_gene: TRBJ1-1; abundance: few; d_gene: TRBD1; v_gene: TRBV5-1
CDR3aa: CASSFGWDSEYF; CDR3nt: TGTGCCAGCAGTTTTGGGTGGGACTCCGAGTACTTC; j_gene: TRBJ2-7; abundance: -; d_gene: -; v_gene: TRBV12-3/TRBV12-4
CDR3aa: CSAQQGKNTEAFF; CDR3nt: TGCAGCGCTCAGCAAGGGAAGAACACTGAAGCTTTCTTT; j_gene: TRBJ1-1; abundance: few; d_gene: -; v_gene: TRBV29-1
CDR3aa: CASTRPGSSNTGELFF; CDR3nt: TGTGCCAGCACCCGCCCGGGGTCGTCGAACACCGGGGAGCTGTTTTTT; j_gene: TRBJ2-2; abundance: -; d_gene: -; v_gene: TRBV5-6
CDR3aa: CASSSYKTDTQYF; CDR3nt: TGTGCCAGCAGCTCATATAAAACAGATACGCAGTATTTT; j_gene: TRBJ2-3; abundance: -; d_gene: -; v_gene: TRBV5-4
CDR3aa: CASSEYAGELFF; CDR3nt: TGTGCCAGCAGTGAATATGCCGGGGAGCTGTTTTTT; j_gene: TRBJ2-2; abundance: -; d_gene: -; v_gene: TRBV25-1
CDR3aa: CASKLTGGEQFF; CDR3nt: TGTGCCAGCAAATTAACAGGGGGTGAGCAGTTCTTC; j_gene: TRBJ2-1; abundance: -; d_gene: TRBD1; v_gene: TRBV11-3
CDR3aa: CASNQGGFGQPQHF; CDR3nt: TGTGCCAGCAACCAAGGAGGTTTTGGGCAGCCCCAGCATTTT; j_gene: TRBJ1-5; abundance: few; d_gene: -; v_gene: TRBV7-6
CDR3aa: CASSSQGQIQETQYF; CDR3nt: TGCGCCAGCAGCTCCCAGGGACAGATCCAAGAGACCCAGTACTTC; j_gene: TRBJ2-5; abundance: few; d_gene: TRBD1; v_gene: TRBV5-1
CDR3aa: CASSLSRRQGKISYNEQFF; CDR3nt: TGTGCCAGCAGCTTAAGTCGAAGACAGGGCAAAATATCCTACAATGAGCAGTTCTTC; j_gene: TRBJ2-1; abundance: -; d_gene: TRBD1; v_gene: TRBV7-6
CDR3aa: CASSLGRGADTQYF; CDR3nt: TGTGCCAGCAGTTTAGGGCGGGGGGCAGATACGCAGTATTTT; j_gene: TRBJ2-3; abundance: many; d_gene: TRBD2; v_gene: TRBV12-3/TRBV12-4
CDR3aa: CASSGSPLGTEAFF; CDR3nt: TGCGCCAGCAGCGGATCCCCCTTGGGGACTGAAGCTTTCTTT; j_gene: TRBJ1-1; abundance: -; d_gene: -; v_gene: TRBV5-1
CDR3aa: CASSLPSHGYTF; CDR3nt: TGTGCCAGCAGCCTCCCCTCCCATGGCTACACCTTC; j_gene: TRBJ1-2; abundance: -; d_gene: -; v_gene: TRBV9
CDR3aa: CASRYSDRAYEQYF; CDR3nt: TGTGCCAGCAGGTACTCGGACAGGGCTTACGAGCAGTACTTC; j_gene: TRBJ2-7; abundance: -; d_gene: TRBD1; v_gene: TRBV27
CDR3aa: CSAKQGITEAFF; CDR3nt: TGCAGTGCTAAGCAAGGGATCACTGAAGCTTTCTTT; j_gene: TRBJ1-1; abundance: -; d_gene: -; v_gene: TRBV20-1
CDR3aa: CASSFFEGTYEQYF; CDR3nt: TGTGCCAGCTCCTTCTTTGAAGGGACCTACGAGCAGTACTTC; j_gene: TRBJ2-7; abundance: -; d_gene: -; v_gene: TRBV18
CDR3aa: CASSTGGTGDGYTF; CDR3nt: TGTGCCAGCAGCACCGGGGGGACCGGGGATGGCTACACCTTC; j_gene: TRBJ1-2; abundance: few; d_gene: -; v_gene: TRBV7-2
CDR3aa: CASSLATGSRNTEAFF; CDR3nt: TGCGCCAGCAGCTTGGCGACAGGGTCTAGGAACACTGAAGCTTTCTTT; j_gene: TRBJ1-1; abundance: -; d_gene: TRBD1; v_gene: TRBV5-1
CDR3aa: CASRLTGTTNEKLFF; CDR3nt: TGTGCCAGCAGGCTGACCGGGACTACTAATGAAAAACTGTTTTTT; j_gene: TRBJ1-4; abundance: -; d_gene: -; v_gene: TRBV7-9
CDR3aa: CASSQDKGRGRTEAFF; CDR3nt: TGTGCCAGCAGCCAAGATAAGGGCAGGGGGCGCACTGAAGCTTTCTTT; j_gene: TRBJ1-1; abundance: few; d_gene: TRBD1; v_gene: TRBV3-1
CDR3aa: CAIRWDRDIEAFF; CDR3nt: TGTGCCATCAGGTGGGACAGGGATATTGAAGCTTTCTTT; j_gene: TRBJ1-1; abundance: -; d_gene: TRBD1; v_gene: TRBV10-3
CDR3aa: CSAQILASTDTQYF; CDR3nt: TGCAGTGCTCAGATCCTAGCGAGCACAGATACGCAGTATTTT; j_gene: TRBJ2-3; abundance: -; d_gene: -; v_gene: TRBV20-1
CDR3aa: CASSFLATLREQYF; CDR3nt: TGTGCCAGCAGCTTCCTCGCAACACTTAGGGAGCAGTATTTT; j_gene: TRBJ2-3; abundance: -; d_gene: -; v_gene: TRBV7-2
CDR3aa: CASSERSSGPNEKLFF; CDR3nt: TGTGCCAGCAGCGAGCGCTCGTCGGGCCCGAATGAAAAACTGTTTTTT; j_gene: TRBJ1-4; abundance: -; d_gene: -; v_gene: TRBV9
CDR3aa: CASSSTGGSNEQFF; CDR3nt: TGTGCCAGCAGCTCGACAGGGGGCTCCAATGAGCAGTTCTTC; j_gene: TRBJ2-1; abundance: -; d_gene: TRBD1; v_gene: TRBV7-9
CDR3aa: CASSLAWGGANEQFF; CDR3nt: TGTGCCAGCAGTTTAGCGTGGGGGGGGGCAAATGAGCAGTTCTTC; j_gene: TRBJ2-1; abundance: -; d_gene: -; v_gene: TRBV12-3/TRBV12-4
CDR3aa: CASSARTGLSQSNNEQFF; CDR3nt: TGTGCCAGCTCAGCGAGGACAGGCCTATCCCAATCAAACAATGAGCAGTTCTTC; j_gene: TRBJ2-1; abundance: few; d_gene: TRBD1; v_gene: TRBV18
CDR3aa: CASRFTGFENTEAFF; CDR3nt: TGCGCCAGCAGGTTCACAGGGTTCGAGAACACTGAAGCTTTCTTT; j_gene: TRBJ1-1; abundance: -; d_gene: -; v_gene: TRBV5-1